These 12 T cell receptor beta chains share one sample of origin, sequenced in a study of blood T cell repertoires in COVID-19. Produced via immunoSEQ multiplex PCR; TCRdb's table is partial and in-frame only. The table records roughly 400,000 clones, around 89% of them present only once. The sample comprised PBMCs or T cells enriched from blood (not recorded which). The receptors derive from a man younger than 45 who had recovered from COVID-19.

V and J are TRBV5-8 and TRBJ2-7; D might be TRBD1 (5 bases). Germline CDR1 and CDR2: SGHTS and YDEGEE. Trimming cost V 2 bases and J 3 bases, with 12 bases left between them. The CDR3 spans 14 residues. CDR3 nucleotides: TGTGCCAGCAGCTTCCACCTGGACAACTACGAGCAGTACTTC. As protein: CASSFHLDNYEQYF.

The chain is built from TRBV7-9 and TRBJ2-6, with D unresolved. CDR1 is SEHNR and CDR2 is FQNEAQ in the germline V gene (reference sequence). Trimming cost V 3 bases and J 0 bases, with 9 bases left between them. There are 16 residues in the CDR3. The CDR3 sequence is CASSFGFSSGANVLTF. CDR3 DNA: TGTGCCAGCAGCTTTGGCTTCTCCTCTGGGGCCAACGTCCTGACTTTC.

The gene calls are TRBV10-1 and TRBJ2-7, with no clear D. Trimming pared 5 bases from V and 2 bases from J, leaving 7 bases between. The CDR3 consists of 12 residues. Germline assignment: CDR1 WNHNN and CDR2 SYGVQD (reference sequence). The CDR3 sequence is CASSPNTYEQYF. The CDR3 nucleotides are TGCGCCAGCAGTCCGAACACCTACGAGCAGTACTTC.

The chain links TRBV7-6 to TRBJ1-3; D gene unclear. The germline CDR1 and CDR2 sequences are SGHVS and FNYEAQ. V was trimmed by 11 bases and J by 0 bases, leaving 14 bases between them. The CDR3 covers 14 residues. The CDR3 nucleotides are TGTGCCGGAAAGCTACGGAGCTCTGGAAACACCATATATTTT. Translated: CAGKLRSSGNTIYF. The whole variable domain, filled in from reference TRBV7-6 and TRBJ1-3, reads GAGVSQSPRYKVTKRGQDVALRCDPISGHVSLYWYRQALGQGPEFLTYFNYEAQQDKSGLPNDRFSAERPEGSISTLTIQRTEQRDSAMYRCAGKLRSSGNTIYFGEGSWLTVV.

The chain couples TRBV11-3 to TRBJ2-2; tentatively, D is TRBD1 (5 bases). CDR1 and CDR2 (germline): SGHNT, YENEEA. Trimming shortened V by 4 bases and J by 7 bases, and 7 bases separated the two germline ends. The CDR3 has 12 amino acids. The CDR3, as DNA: TGTGCCAGCAGCTCCAGGGACGGGGAGCTGTTTTTT. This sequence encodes CASSSRDGELFF. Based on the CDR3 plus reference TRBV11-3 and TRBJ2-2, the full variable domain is EAGVVQSPRYKIIEKKQPVAFWCNPISGHNTLYWYLQNLGQGPELLIRYENEEAVDDSQLPKDRFSAERLKGVDSTLKIQPAELGDSAVYLCASSSRDGELFFGEGSRLTVL.

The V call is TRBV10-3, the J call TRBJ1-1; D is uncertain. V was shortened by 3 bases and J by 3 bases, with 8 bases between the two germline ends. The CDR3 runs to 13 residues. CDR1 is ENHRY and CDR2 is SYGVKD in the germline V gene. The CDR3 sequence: CAISDRSDTEAFF. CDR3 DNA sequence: TGTGCCATCAGTGACAGGTCGGACACTGAAGCTTTCTTT.

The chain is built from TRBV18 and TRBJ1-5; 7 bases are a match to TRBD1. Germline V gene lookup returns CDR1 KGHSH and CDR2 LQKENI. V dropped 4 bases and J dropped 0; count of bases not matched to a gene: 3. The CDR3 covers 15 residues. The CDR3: CASSLGQPSNQPQHF. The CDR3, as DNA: TGTGCCAGCTCACTGGGACAGCCTAGCAATCAGCCCCAGCATTTT.

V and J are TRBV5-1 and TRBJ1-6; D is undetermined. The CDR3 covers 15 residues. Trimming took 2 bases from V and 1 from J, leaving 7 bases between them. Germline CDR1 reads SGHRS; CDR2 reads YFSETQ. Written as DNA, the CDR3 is TGCGCCAGCAGCTTTGAGGGTTCCTATAATTCACCCCTCCACTTT. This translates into CASSFEGSYNSPLHF.

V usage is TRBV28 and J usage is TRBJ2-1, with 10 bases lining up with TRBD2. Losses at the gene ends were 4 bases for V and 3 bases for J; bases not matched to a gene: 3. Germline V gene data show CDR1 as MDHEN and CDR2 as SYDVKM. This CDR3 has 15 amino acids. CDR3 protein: CASSSGLADYNEQFF. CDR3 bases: TGTGCCAGCAGTTCCGGACTAGCGGACTACAATGAGCAGTTCTTC.

The CDR3 DNA reads TGCGCCAGCAGCTTGGCGATGGAAGCGGGAATAGATACGCAGTATTTT. Encoded protein: CASSLAMEAGIDTQYF. This sequence joins TRBV5-1 and TRBJ2-3; the match to TRBD2 covers 7 bases. The J segment lost 5 bases and the V segment lost 0 bases, leaving 9 bases of the junction unmatched. CDR3 size: 16 residues. Germline-derived CDR1 and CDR2 are SGHRS and YFSETQ.

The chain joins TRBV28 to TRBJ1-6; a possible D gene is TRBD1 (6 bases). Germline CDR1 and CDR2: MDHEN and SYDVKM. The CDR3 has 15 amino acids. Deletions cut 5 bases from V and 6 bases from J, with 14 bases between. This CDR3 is CASSLPGASNSPLHF. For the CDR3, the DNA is TGTGCCAGCAGTCTCCCAGGGGCTTCTAATTCACCCCTCCACTTT. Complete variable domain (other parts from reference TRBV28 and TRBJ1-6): DVKVTQSSRYLVKRTGEKVFLECVQDMDHENMFWYRQDPGLGLRLIYFSYDVKMKEKGDIPEGYSVSREKKERFSLILESASTNQTSMYLCASSLPGASNSPLHFGNGTRLTVT.

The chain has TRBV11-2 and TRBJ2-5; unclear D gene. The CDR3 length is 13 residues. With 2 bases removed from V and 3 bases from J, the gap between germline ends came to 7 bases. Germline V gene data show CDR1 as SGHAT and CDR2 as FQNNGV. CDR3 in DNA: TGTGCCAGCAGCTTAAGGAGCGAAGAGACCCAGTACTTC. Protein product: CASSLRSEETQYF.